Following are 26 T cell receptor beta chains from one sample sequenced in a study of blood T cells in healthy people across ages. Alongside a J-beta primer mix, a sample-barcoded 5' primer served in a second PCR lasting about 7 to 11 cycles. From the 5' RACE reads, TCRdb called clonotypes with MiXCR, one entry per CDR3 protein. The sample records 1.6 million or so distinct CDR3 sequences, about 35% being singletons. Sequencing used blood. The source is a woman aged 30 to 39 in good health.

On this clonotype: One end of the junction does not line up with germline, which may come from a read error. The chain links TRBV20-1 to TRBJ2-1, with TRBD2 identical over 7 bases. Germline lookup yields CDR1 DFQATT and CDR2 SNEGSKA (reference sequence). CDR3 length: 16 amino acids. The CDR3 region is CSARDRTGGSYNGQFF. The CDR3 nucleotides are TGCAGTGCTAGAGATCGGACGGGAGGCTCCTACAATGGGCAGTTCTTC.

The rearrangement uses TRBV6-2 or TRBV6-3 and TRBJ2-1; 8 nucleotides line up with TRBD2. Germline V gene sequence: CDR1 MNHEY, CDR2 SVGEGT. V gave up 0 bases and J gave up 5 bases; unmatched junction bases: 9. The CDR3 contains 17 residues. The CDR3 sequence: CASSYSSGGPPHNEQFF. The CDR3, as DNA: TGTGCCAGCAGTTACTCGTCGGGAGGGCCTCCCCACAATGAGCAGTTCTTC.

This sequence joins TRBV7-2 and TRBJ2-7; TRBD2 matches at 10 bases. J gave up 4 bases and V 5 bases, and 11 bases lay outside the gene matches. CDR1 is SGHTA, CDR2 FQGNSA, per germline. The CDR3 runs 16 residues. For the CDR3, the DNA is TGTGCCAGCAGCCCTCGAGGAAGCGGGGGGGTGTACGAGCAGTACTTC. It translates to CASSPRGSGGVYEQYF.

This clonotype has just a few counts. The J gene is TRBJ2-7, the V gene TRBV28; possible D gene TRBD1, 8 bases. There are 15 residues in the CDR3. Germline CDR1 MDHEN, CDR2 SYDVKM. Trimming cost V 9 bases and J 0 bases, with 18 bases left between them. CDR3 amino acids: CASQIGGTGSYEQYF. The CDR3, as DNA: TGTGCCAGTCAGATCGGGGGGACAGGCTCCTACGAGCAGTACTTC.

This chain joins TRBV11-2 and TRBJ1-2, with D uncertain. The CDR3 has 14 residues. Trimming left V 3 bases short and J 0 bases short, with 8 bases between. CDR1 and CDR2 from the germline V gene are SGHAT and FQNNGV. The CDR3 protein is CASSFRKANYGYTF. The CDR3 DNA is TGTGCCAGCAGCTTTAGGAAAGCTAACTATGGCTACACCTTC. The full variable domain, rest sourced from reference TRBV11-2 and TRBJ1-2, is EAGVAQSPRYKIIEKRQSVAFWCNPISGHATLYWYQQILGQGPKLLIQFQNNGVVDDSQLPKDRFSAERLKGVDSTLKIQPAKLEDSAVYLCASSFRKANYGYTFGSGTRLTVV.

Of note for this clonotype: It may be a read error: a sequence one base away is much more abundant. The gene calls are TRBV4-1 and TRBJ2-7; D remains unclear. This CDR3 has 13 residues. CDR1 MGHRA and CDR2 YSYEKL come from the germline V gene. The DNA of the CDR3 is TGCGTCAGCAGCCAAGGACGGAACTACGAGCAGTACTTC. Its translation: CVSSQGRNYEQYF.

This clonotype has only a few counts. The gene calls are TRBV12-3 or TRBV12-4 and TRBJ2-7, with 8 bases lining up with TRBD2. V shed 2 bases, J shed 1 base, and the junction held 10 bases outside the gene matches. The CDR3 runs to 17 residues. CDR3 in amino acids: CASSLIPGLAPSYEQYF. Written as DNA, the CDR3 is TGTGCCAGCAGTTTAATACCCGGACTAGCACCATCCTACGAGCAGTACTTC.

This clonotype was seen only a few times. The chain couples TRBV5-1 to TRBJ2-7, with 8 bases lining up with TRBD1. Germline values: CDR1 SGHRS, CDR2 YFSETQ. V shed 0 bases and J 1 base; nucleotides not matched to a gene: 6. The CDR3 runs 16 residues. The CDR3 DNA is TGCGCCAGCAGCTTGGCCCCGGGACAGGCGTCCTACGAGCAGTACTTC. Protein: CASSLAPGQASYEQYF.

The chain recombines TRBV2 with TRBJ2-5, with TRBD2 identical over 7 bases. Germline assignment: CDR1 SNHLY and CDR2 FYNNEI. J lost 1 base, V lost 1 base, and 6 bases had no gene match. This CDR3 comprises 16 residues. CDR3 amino acids: CASSEGVLAPQETQYF. DNA for the CDR3: TGTGCCAGCAGTGAAGGGGTACTAGCGCCCCAAGAGACCCAGTACTTC.

This clonotype was seen more than once but under ten times. The gene calls are TRBV7-9 and TRBJ1-4; the match to TRBD1 covers 10 bases. This CDR3 region has 15 residues. Germline-derived CDR1 and CDR2 are SEHNR and FQNEAQ (reference sequence). The V and J ends lost 3 bases and 6 bases, in that order; junction bases with no gene match: 4. For the CDR3, the DNA is TGTGCCAGCAGCTTGGACAGGGGGGCCCATGAAAAACTGTTTTTT. It codes for CASSLDRGAHEKLFF.

This clonotype was recorded many times. The chain carries TRBV20-1 and TRBJ1-5; D might be TRBD1 (6 bases). Germline loops: CDR1 DFQATT, CDR2 SNEGSKA (reference sequence). The ends were cut back, 5 bases at V and 6 bases at J, with 14 bases in the middle. The length of the CDR3 is 13 residues. The CDR3 is CSAGQTGSQPQHF. DNA of the CDR3: TGCAGTGCTGGTCAAACAGGGAGTCAGCCCCAGCATTTT.

A single count supports this clonotype. J is TRBJ2-3 and V is TRBV6-1; the match to TRBD2 covers 10 bases. The germline CDR1 and CDR2 sequences are MNHNS and SASEGT. The trim removed 1 base at V and 0 bases at J, leaving 4 bases unmatched. The CDR3 contains 17 residues. The CDR3 loop reads CASSEVSGGSSTDTQYF. As DNA, the CDR3 is TGTGCCAGCAGTGAAGTTAGCGGGGGGTCCAGCACAGATACGCAGTATTTT.

About this clonotype: One end of the junction fails to match germline, which may point to a read error. The chain couples TRBV9 to TRBJ1-1; weak D call: TRBD1 (5 bases). Per the germline V gene, CDR1 is SGDLS and CDR2 is YYNGEE. The CDR3 extends over 14 amino acids. CDR3 sequence reads: CAGSLFAGDTEAFF. CDR3 coding DNA: TGTGCCGGCAGCCTCTTCGCGGGGGACACTGAAGCTTTCTTT.

A word on this clonotype: With a much larger clone just one base away, this may be a read error. The chain employs TRBV9 and TRBJ2-1; D gene unclear. Matching the DNA end better, TRBJ2-7 makes the J call doubtful. CDR3 length: 13 residues. Germline lookup yields CDR1 SGDLS and CDR2 YYNGEE. CDR3 DNA sequence: TGTGCCAGCAGCGTAGGAGTGCACAATGAGCAGTACTTC. Its translation: CASSVGVHNEQYF.

The chain has TRBV14 and TRBJ2-3; D remains unclear. The CDR3 has 15 residues. The germline gives CDR1 SGHDN, CDR2 FVKESK. V lost 4 bases, J lost 4 bases, and 15 bases lay in between. The CDR3 DNA reads TGTGCCAGCAGCCCCGAAAGGAGACCGGCAGATACGCAGTATTTT. Protein sequence: CASSPERRPADTQYF. Full variable domain (rest looked up from reference TRBV14 and TRBJ2-3): EAGVTQFPSHSVIEKGQTVTLRCDPISGHDNLYWYRRVMGKEIKFLLHFVKESKQDESGMPNNRFLAERTGGTYSTLKVQPAELEDSGVYFCASSPERRPADTQYFGPGTRLTVL.

This clonotype showed up just a few times. This chain links TRBV10-3 with TRBJ2-3, with 7 bases lining up with TRBD2. This CDR3 spans 17 amino acids. Germline V gene lookup returns CDR1 ENHRY and CDR2 SYGVKD. The V and J ends lost 3 bases and 2 bases, in that order; junction bases with no gene match: 11. The DNA of the CDR3 is TGTGCCATCAGTGAAGGAGCGGGACCATCCCACACAGATACGCAGTATTTT. Translating it yields CAISEGAGPSHTDTQYF.

This chain connects TRBV7-9 to TRBJ1-1; TRBD1 aligns across 9 bases. CDR1 SEHNR and CDR2 FQNEAQ come from the germline V gene (reference sequence). Losses at the gene ends were 4 bases for V and 1 base for J; bases not matched to a gene: 7. The CDR3 runs to 16 residues. The CDR3: CASSSQGARQNTEAFF. DNA for the CDR3: TGTGCCAGCAGCTCACAGGGGGCTCGCCAGAACACTGAAGCTTTCTTT.

This clonotype showed up just a few times. The J gene is TRBJ1-2, the V gene TRBV7-2; D is perhaps TRBD1 (5 bases). Trimming took off 4 bases at V and 5 bases at J, with 14 bases between the two ends. The CDR3 spans 14 residues. Germline V gene lookup returns CDR1 SGHTA and CDR2 FQGNSA. CDR3 loop: CASSSDQGLYGYTF. The CDR3 DNA reads as TGTGCCAGCAGCTCAGATCAGGGTCTATATGGCTACACCTTC.

This clonotype was counted between two and nine times. The chain carries TRBV20-1 and TRBJ2-1, with a weak D call TRBD2 (6 bases). Per the germline V gene, CDR1 is DFQATT and CDR2 is SNEGSKA (reference sequence). The V end was cut by 4 bases, the J end by 13 bases, with 17 bases between. The CDR3 sequence is 12 residues long. The CDR3 bases are TGCAGTGCTACGACAATGGGGGACTTACAGTTCTTC. It yields the protein CSATTMGDLQFF.

The CDR3 loop reads CASRKSLGNNQPQHF. The CDR3 nucleotides are TGTGCCAGCAGGAAGTCGTTGGGAAACAATCAGCCCCAGCATTTT. The chain recombines TRBV28 with TRBJ1-5, with no clear D. Trimming took 6 bases from V and 3 from J, leaving 15 bases between them. The CDR3 sequence is 15 residues long. Germline CDR1 is MDHEN and CDR2 is SYDVKM.

The chain has TRBV15 and TRBJ1-2; D possibly corresponds to TRBD1 (5 bases). Trimming took off 0 bases at V and 8 bases at J, with 13 bases between the two ends. CDR3 length: 14 residues. Germline V gene sequence: CDR1 LNHNV, CDR2 YYDKDF (reference sequence). CDR3 in amino acids: CATSRELDSRGYTF. CDR3 nucleotide sequence: TGTGCCACCAGCAGAGAGCTCGACAGCCGCGGCTACACCTTC. The full variable domain, with the rest looked up from reference TRBV15 and TRBJ1-2, is DAMVIQNPRYQVTQFGKPVTLSCSQTLNHNVMYWYQQKSSQAPKLLFHYYDKDFNNEADTPDNFQSRRPNTSFCFLDIRSPGLGDTAMYLCATSRELDSRGYTFGSGTRLTVV.

This rearrangement joins TRBV6-1 to TRBJ1-2, with D unresolved. Germline V gives CDR1 MNHNS, CDR2 SASEGT. The V gene lost 3 bases and the J gene lost 4 bases, with 9 bases spanning the gap. This CDR3 is 13 amino acids long. The CDR3 region is CASSDAALYGYTF. The CDR3 DNA reads as TGTGCCAGCAGTGATGCCGCTCTCTATGGCTACACCTTC.

This clonotype has just a few counts. The chain carries TRBV11-2 and TRBJ2-5; TRBD2 might be the D (5 bases). The CDR3 runs to 16 residues. In germline, CDR1 is SGHAT, CDR2 FQNNGV. V lost 6 bases, J lost 5 bases, and 22 bases lay in between. Written as DNA, the CDR3 is TGTGCCAGCAGATCAATAAAAGGCAGGACGGGGGAGACCCAGTACTTC. It is translated as CASRSIKGRTGETQYF.

This chain joins TRBV27 and TRBJ2-3; tentative D call: TRBD2 (6 bases). This CDR3 spans 14 amino acids. Germline V CDR1 and CDR2: MNHEY, SMNVEV (reference sequence). Trimming cost V 8 bases and J 4 bases, with 16 bases left between them. CDR3 region: CASQTSPQADTQYF. The CDR3 region has the DNA TGTGCCAGCCAAACTAGCCCACAAGCAGATACGCAGTATTTT.

The chain carries TRBV27 and TRBJ2-7, with 7 bases fitting TRBD1. From germline, CDR1 is MNHEY and CDR2 SMNVEV (reference sequence). This CDR3 has 15 residues. Losses at the gene ends were 5 bases for V and 3 bases for J; bases not matched to a gene: 10. The CDR3 nucleotides read TGTGCCAGCAGTCCAACAGGGGCCGAGAACTACGAGCAGTACTTC. It specifies CASSPTGAENYEQYF.

The rearrangement joins TRBV5-1 to TRBJ2-7; D ambiguous. This CDR3 is 16 amino acids long. V gave up 0 bases and J gave up 5 bases, with 18 bases separating them. CDR1 SGHRS and CDR2 YFSETQ come from the germline V gene. The CDR3 sequence: CASSLDRTLGSDEQYF. CDR3 coding DNA: TGCGCCAGCAGCTTGGATCGAACGTTAGGTTCCGACGAGCAGTACTTC.